The rows below give T cell receptor beta chains drawn from one sample of a study of T cell repertoires in cytomegalovirus infection. TCRdb itself ran the reads through MiXCR, one entry per CDR3 protein. The table records 560,000 or so distinct CDR3 sequences, approximately 17% of them present only once. What was sequenced was CD8+ T cells from PBMCs. The receptor set was obtained from a human donor in good health (CMV status not recorded). Some clones in this sample may be carry-over from other donors' samples. The CDR3 runs from the conserved cysteine through the conserved F or W. The D gene is left open where the match is weak. Rows may omit the clone size; those that give it use once, few, many or a size class.

j_call: TRBJ1-5
clone_size: many
v_call: TRBV7-9
d_call: TRBD1
cdr3_nt: TGTGCCAGCAGCACCGGGACAGGCAATCAGCCCCAGCATTTT
cdr3_aa: CASSTGTGNQPQHF

j_call: TRBJ1-4
clone_size: many
v_call: TRBV7-6
d_call: -
cdr3_nt: TGTGCCAGCAGCAACAGGCTCCTAAGTACAACTAATGAAAAACTGTTTTTT
cdr3_aa: CASSNRLLSTTNEKLFF

j_call: TRBJ2-1
clone_size: -
v_call: TRBV7-3
d_call: TRBD1
cdr3_nt: TGTGCCAGCAGCTTAACGTGGGACAGCGGCCCCCTCAATGAGCAGTTCTTC
cdr3_aa: CASSLTWDSGPLNEQFF

j_call: TRBJ2-5
clone_size: few
v_call: TRBV29-1
d_call: -
cdr3_nt: TGCAGCGTTGAAGGCTTAACGGGACCTCTGTTCCAAGAGACCCAGTACTTC
cdr3_aa: CSVEGLTGPLFQETQYF

j_call: TRBJ2-5
clone_size: many
v_call: TRBV7-2
d_call: TRBD1
cdr3_nt: TGTGCCAGCAGCTTAGAGACAGGGGGTAAAGAGACCCAGTACTTC
cdr3_aa: CASSLETGGKETQYF

j_call: TRBJ2-1
clone_size: many
v_call: TRBV7-3
d_call: -
cdr3_nt: TGTGCCAGCAGCCCAATAGGGGATGAGCAGTTCTTC
cdr3_aa: CASSPIGDEQFF

j_call: TRBJ2-2
clone_size: -
v_call: TRBV12-3/TRBV12-4
d_call: -
cdr3_nt: TGTGCCAGCAGCCCTGACAGAAGTACCTTTCTACCAGCCGGGGAGCTGTTTTTT
cdr3_aa: CASSPDRSTFLPAGELFF

j_call: TRBJ2-1
clone_size: many
v_call: TRBV24-1
d_call: -
cdr3_nt: TGTGCCACCAGTGTGGGTCTAGCCGATGAGCAGTTCTTC
cdr3_aa: CATSVGLADEQFF

j_call: TRBJ2-2
clone_size: few
v_call: TRBV5-4
d_call: TRBD1
cdr3_nt: TGTGCCAGCAGCTTAGGGACAGGGAACACCGGGGAGCTGTTTTTT
cdr3_aa: CASSLGTGNTGELFF

j_call: TRBJ2-7
clone_size: -
v_call: TRBV9
d_call: -
cdr3_nt: TGTGCCAGTGGACAGAATAGCTACGAGCAGTACTTC
cdr3_aa: CASGQNSYEQYF

j_call: TRBJ2-1
clone_size: few
v_call: TRBV6-1
d_call: -
cdr3_nt: TGTGCCAGCCGGTACTACAATGAGCAGTTCTTC
cdr3_aa: CASRYYNEQFF

j_call: TRBJ2-5
clone_size: -
v_call: TRBV20-1
d_call: TRBD1
cdr3_nt: TGCAGTGCTTACGGGACAGGGCAGGGGGAGACCCAGTACTTC
cdr3_aa: CSAYGTGQGETQYF

j_call: TRBJ2-3
clone_size: few
v_call: TRBV6-1
d_call: -
cdr3_nt: TGTGCCAGCAGCCATAGTATTGGGGTCACAGATACGCAGTATTTT
cdr3_aa: CASSHSIGVTDTQYF

j_call: TRBJ2-5
clone_size: many
v_call: TRBV6-6
d_call: -
cdr3_nt: TGTGCCAGCAGTTACGGGGGCGCAGAGACCCAGTACTTC
cdr3_aa: CASSYGGAETQYF

j_call: TRBJ2-7
clone_size: many
v_call: TRBV28
d_call: TRBD1
cdr3_nt: TGTGCCAGCAGTTCGCTTTTTACCGGGACAGGCAGGATCGAGCAGTACTTC
cdr3_aa: CASSSLFTGTGRIEQYF

j_call: TRBJ2-1
clone_size: -
v_call: TRBV11-3
d_call: TRBD1
cdr3_nt: TGTGCCAGCAGCTTTACAGGGACAGGGTTCTACAATGAGCAGTTCTTC
cdr3_aa: CASSFTGTGFYNEQFF

j_call: TRBJ2-7
clone_size: few
v_call: TRBV4-1
d_call: -
cdr3_nt: TGCGCCAGCAGCCAAGTTCCAAAATACGAGCAGTACTTC
cdr3_aa: CASSQVPKYEQYF

j_call: TRBJ2-1
clone_size: -
v_call: TRBV14
d_call: -
cdr3_nt: TGTGCCAGCAGTCCTGACAGTTTCAATGAGCAGTTCTTC
cdr3_aa: CASSPDSFNEQFF

j_call: TRBJ1-5
clone_size: many
v_call: TRBV7-7
d_call: -
cdr3_nt: TGTGCCAGCAGCTTAGGGGCAGGTAGCAATCAGCCCCAGCATTTT
cdr3_aa: CASSLGAGSNQPQHF

j_call: TRBJ1-5
clone_size: few
v_call: TRBV28
d_call: -
cdr3_nt: TGTGCCAGCAGTCCGGTGGGTCCGCCCCAGCATTTT
cdr3_aa: CASSPVGPPQHF

j_call: TRBJ2-1
clone_size: few
v_call: TRBV7-9
d_call: TRBD2
cdr3_nt: TGTGCCAGCAGCTTCAGGACTAGCGGGGCTTTCAATGAGCAGTTCTTC
cdr3_aa: CASSFRTSGAFNEQFF

j_call: TRBJ2-4
clone_size: few
v_call: TRBV6-6
d_call: TRBD1
cdr3_nt: TGTGCCAGCAGTTACACTCCGGACAGGACCCTAGCCAAAAACATTCAGTACTTC
cdr3_aa: CASSYTPDRTLAKNIQYF

j_call: TRBJ1-1
clone_size: many
v_call: TRBV12-3/TRBV12-4
d_call: -
cdr3_nt: TGTGCCAGCAGCCAAATTCGGGGTGGAATCACTGAAGCTTTCTTT
cdr3_aa: CASSQIRGGITEAFF

j_call: TRBJ2-1
clone_size: -
v_call: TRBV15
d_call: -
cdr3_nt: TGTGCCACCAGCAGAACTCTGGGGGAGTCCTACAATGAGCAGTTCTTC
cdr3_aa: CATSRTLGESYNEQFF

j_call: TRBJ2-3
clone_size: many
v_call: TRBV12-3/TRBV12-4
d_call: -
cdr3_nt: TGTGCCAGCAGTCCTACTGGGGATACGCAGTATTTT
cdr3_aa: CASSPTGDTQYF

j_call: TRBJ2-7
clone_size: many
v_call: TRBV6-5
d_call: -
cdr3_nt: TGTGCCAGCAGTTACGCGGGCGAGCAGTACTTC
cdr3_aa: CASSYAGEQYF

j_call: TRBJ2-3
clone_size: many
v_call: TRBV7-2
d_call: TRBD2
cdr3_nt: TGTGCCAGCAGCTTAGCGCGGGGGGCTAGGACAGATACGCAGTATTTT
cdr3_aa: CASSLARGARTDTQYF

j_call: TRBJ2-1
clone_size: -
v_call: TRBV29-1
d_call: TRBD2
cdr3_nt: TGCAGCGCTGCTGGCGGGAGGGGCTACAATGAGCAGTTCTTC
cdr3_aa: CSAAGGRGYNEQFF

j_call: TRBJ2-5
clone_size: many
v_call: TRBV2
d_call: -
cdr3_nt: TGTGCCAGCAGGGCCCGGGCCAGACAAGAGACCCAGTACTTC
cdr3_aa: CASRARARQETQYF

j_call: TRBJ1-5
clone_size: few
v_call: TRBV20-1
d_call: TRBD1
cdr3_nt: TGCAGTGCGCCCCCGGGACAGGGGGCGTCTCAGCCCCAGCATTTT
cdr3_aa: CSAPPGQGASQPQHF

j_call: TRBJ1-2
clone_size: few
v_call: TRBV28
d_call: TRBD1
cdr3_nt: TGTGCCAGCAGTTTGGACAGGGGTCACTATGGCTACACCTTC
cdr3_aa: CASSLDRGHYGYTF

j_call: TRBJ2-3
clone_size: many
v_call: TRBV7-2
d_call: -
cdr3_nt: TGTGCCAGCAGCTTAGGAGTCTCCCACTTT
cdr3_aa: CASSLGVSHF

j_call: TRBJ2-5
clone_size: -
v_call: TRBV5-1
d_call: TRBD2
cdr3_nt: TGCGCCAGCAAAACCCGTCCGGGACTAGGGAAAGCCGGGGAGACCCAGTACTTC
cdr3_aa: CASKTRPGLGKAGETQYF

j_call: TRBJ1-1
clone_size: few
v_call: TRBV6-6
d_call: -
cdr3_nt: TGTGCCAGCAGTCCTTTAACACTAATCCTGAACACTGAAGCTTTCTTT
cdr3_aa: CASSPLTLILNTEAFF

j_call: TRBJ1-5
clone_size: many
v_call: TRBV7-2
d_call: -
cdr3_nt: TGTGCCAGCAGCTTAGTCGAATCCAGCAATCAGCCCCAGCATTTT
cdr3_aa: CASSLVESSNQPQHF

j_call: TRBJ2-7
clone_size: few
v_call: TRBV15
d_call: -
cdr3_nt: TGTGCCACCAGCGAACCCGGGACCCCTGCCTACGAGCAGTACTTC
cdr3_aa: CATSEPGTPAYEQYF

j_call: TRBJ2-5
clone_size: few
v_call: TRBV11-2
d_call: -
cdr3_nt: TGTGCCAGCAGCTTAGGCGCAGAGACCCAGTACTTC
cdr3_aa: CASSLGAETQYF

j_call: TRBJ1-2
clone_size: many
v_call: TRBV7-2
d_call: -
cdr3_nt: TGTGCCAGCAGCTTAGAAACAGGGACCTATGGCTACACCTTC
cdr3_aa: CASSLETGTYGYTF

j_call: TRBJ1-1
clone_size: many
v_call: TRBV27
d_call: -
cdr3_nt: TGTGCCTCCCTCGGTGGGGGGAACACTGAAGCTTTCTTT
cdr3_aa: CASLGGGNTEAFF

j_call: TRBJ2-3
clone_size: few
v_call: TRBV7-3
d_call: -
cdr3_nt: TGTGCCAGCAGCGCGGATCGTTCAGATACGCAGTATTTT
cdr3_aa: CASSADRSDTQYF

j_call: TRBJ2-3
clone_size: many
v_call: TRBV4-1
d_call: TRBD2
cdr3_nt: TGCGCCAGCAGCCAAGAATCGGTGGTAGCGGGAGGTGGGACAGATACGCAGTATTTT
cdr3_aa: CASSQESVVAGGGTDTQYF

j_call: TRBJ1-2
clone_size: few
v_call: TRBV6-1
d_call: -
cdr3_nt: TGTGCCAGCAGTGACCCGCAAGACTACACCTTC
cdr3_aa: CASSDPQDYTF

j_call: TRBJ2-7
clone_size: many
v_call: TRBV12-3/TRBV12-4
d_call: TRBD2
cdr3_nt: TGTGCCAGCAGTGAAACTAGCGGGAGCCCCGAGCAGTACTTC
cdr3_aa: CASSETSGSPEQYF

j_call: TRBJ1-5
clone_size: many
v_call: TRBV7-9
d_call: -
cdr3_nt: TGTGCCAGCAGCCCGGGGGTTAGGCAGCCCCAGCATTTT
cdr3_aa: CASSPGVRQPQHF

j_call: TRBJ2-7
clone_size: many
v_call: TRBV28
d_call: -
cdr3_nt: TGTGCCAGCAGTTTCTCGGCAGCCGAGCAGTACTTC
cdr3_aa: CASSFSAAEQYF

j_call: TRBJ2-5
clone_size: many
v_call: TRBV7-9
d_call: -
cdr3_nt: TGTGCCAGCAATCGACCCCCTGACTTACGAGAGACCCAGTACTTC
cdr3_aa: CASNRPPDLRETQYF

j_call: TRBJ2-7
clone_size: -
v_call: TRBV20-1
d_call: -
cdr3_nt: TGCAGTGCTAGAGATACGGAATCCTACGAGCAGTACTTC
cdr3_aa: CSARDTESYEQYF

j_call: TRBJ1-1
clone_size: -
v_call: TRBV7-9
d_call: -
cdr3_nt: TGTGCCAGCAGCCAGACACAGGGAATTGACACTGAAGCTTTCTTT
cdr3_aa: CASSQTQGIDTEAFF

j_call: TRBJ2-2
clone_size: many
v_call: TRBV12-3/TRBV12-4
d_call: -
cdr3_nt: TGTGCCAGCAGTTTCTCCGGATCGAACACCGGGGAGCTGTTTTTT
cdr3_aa: CASSFSGSNTGELFF